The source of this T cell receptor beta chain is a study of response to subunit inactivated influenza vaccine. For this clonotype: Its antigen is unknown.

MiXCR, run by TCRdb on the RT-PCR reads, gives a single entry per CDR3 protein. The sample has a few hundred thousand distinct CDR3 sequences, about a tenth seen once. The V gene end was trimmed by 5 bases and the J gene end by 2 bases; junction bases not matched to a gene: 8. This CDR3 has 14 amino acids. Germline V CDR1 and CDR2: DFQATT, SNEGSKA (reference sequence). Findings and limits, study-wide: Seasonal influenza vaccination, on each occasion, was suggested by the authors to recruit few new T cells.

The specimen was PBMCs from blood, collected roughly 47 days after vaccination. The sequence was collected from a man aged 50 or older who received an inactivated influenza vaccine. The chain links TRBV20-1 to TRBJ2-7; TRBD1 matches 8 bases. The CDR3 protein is CSAGTRDRTYEQYF. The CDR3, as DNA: TGCAGTGCTGGGACGCGGGACAGGACCTACGAGCAGTACTTC.